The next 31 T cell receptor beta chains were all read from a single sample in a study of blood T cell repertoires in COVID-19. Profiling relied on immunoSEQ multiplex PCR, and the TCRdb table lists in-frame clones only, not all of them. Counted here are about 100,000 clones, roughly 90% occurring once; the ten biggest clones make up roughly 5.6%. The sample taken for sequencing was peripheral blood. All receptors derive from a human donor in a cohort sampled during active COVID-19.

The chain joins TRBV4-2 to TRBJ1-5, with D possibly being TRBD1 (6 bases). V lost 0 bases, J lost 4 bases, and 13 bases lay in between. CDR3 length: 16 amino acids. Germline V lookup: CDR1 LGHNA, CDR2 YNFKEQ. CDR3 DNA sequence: TGTGCCAGCAGCCAAGAAAAGGGGGGGTGGAATCAGCCCCAGCATTTT. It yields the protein CASSQEKGGWNQPQHF.

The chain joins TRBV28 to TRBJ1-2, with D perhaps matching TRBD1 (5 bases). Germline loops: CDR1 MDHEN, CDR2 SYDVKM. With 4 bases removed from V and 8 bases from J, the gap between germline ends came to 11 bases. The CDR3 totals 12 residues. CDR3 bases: TGTGCCAGCAGTTCCAGGGTGTGGGGCTACACCTTC. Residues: CASSSRVWGYTF.

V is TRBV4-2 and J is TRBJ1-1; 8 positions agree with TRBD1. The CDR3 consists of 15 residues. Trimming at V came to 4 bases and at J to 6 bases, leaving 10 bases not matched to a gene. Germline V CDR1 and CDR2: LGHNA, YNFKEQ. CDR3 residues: CASSLYRGYESEAFF. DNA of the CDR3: TGTGCCAGCAGCCTATACAGGGGGTATGAGTCTGAAGCTTTCTTT.

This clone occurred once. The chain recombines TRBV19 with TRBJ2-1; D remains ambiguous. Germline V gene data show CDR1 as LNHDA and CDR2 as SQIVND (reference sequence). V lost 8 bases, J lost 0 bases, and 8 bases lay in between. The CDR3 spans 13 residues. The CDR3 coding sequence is TGTGCCAGTCGAAGGAGCTCCTACAATGAGCAGTTCTTC. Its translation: CASRRSSYNEQFF.

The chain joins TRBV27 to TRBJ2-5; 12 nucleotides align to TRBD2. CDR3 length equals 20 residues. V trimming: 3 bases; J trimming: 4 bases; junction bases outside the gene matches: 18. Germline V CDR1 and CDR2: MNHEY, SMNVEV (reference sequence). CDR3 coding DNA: TGTGCCAGCAGTTTCGCCCGACCGACTAGCGGGAGTACACGGCGAGAGACCCAGTACTTC. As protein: CASSFARPTSGSTRRETQYF.

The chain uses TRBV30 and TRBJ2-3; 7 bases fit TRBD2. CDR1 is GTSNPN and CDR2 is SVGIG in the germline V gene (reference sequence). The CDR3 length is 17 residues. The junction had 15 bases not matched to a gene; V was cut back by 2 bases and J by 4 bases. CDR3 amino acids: CAWSPSRTGRGSDTQYF. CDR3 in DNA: TGTGCCTGGAGTCCCTCCCGGACGGGGAGGGGCTCAGATACGCAGTATTTT. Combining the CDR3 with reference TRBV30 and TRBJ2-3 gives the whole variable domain SQTIHQWPATLVQPVGSPLSLECTVEGTSNPNLYWYRQAAGRGLQLLFYSVGIGQISSEVPQNLSASRPQDRQFILSSKKLLLSDSGFYLCAWSPSRTGRGSDTQYFGPGTRLTVL.

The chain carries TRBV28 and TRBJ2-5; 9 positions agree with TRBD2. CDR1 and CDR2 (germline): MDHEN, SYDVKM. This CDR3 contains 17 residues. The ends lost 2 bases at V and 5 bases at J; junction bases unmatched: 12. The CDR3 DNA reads TGTGCCAGCAGTTTAGGAGCGGGGGGCTACATTGGGGAGACCCAGTACTTC. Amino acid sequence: CASSLGAGGYIGETQYF. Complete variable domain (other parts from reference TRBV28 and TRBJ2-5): DVKVTQSSRYLVKRTGEKVFLECVQDMDHENMFWYRQDPGLGLRLIYFSYDVKMKEKGDIPEGYSVSREKKERFSLILESASTNQTSMYLCASSLGAGGYIGETQYFGPGTRLLVL.

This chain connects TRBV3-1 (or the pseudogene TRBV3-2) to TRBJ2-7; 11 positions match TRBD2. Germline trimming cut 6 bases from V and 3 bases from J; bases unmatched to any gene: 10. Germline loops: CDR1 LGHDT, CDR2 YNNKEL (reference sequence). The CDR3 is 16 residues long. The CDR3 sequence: CASSRTTSGRIYEQYF. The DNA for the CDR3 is TGTGCCAGCAGTCGTACTACTAGCGGGAGAATCTACGAGCAGTACTTC.

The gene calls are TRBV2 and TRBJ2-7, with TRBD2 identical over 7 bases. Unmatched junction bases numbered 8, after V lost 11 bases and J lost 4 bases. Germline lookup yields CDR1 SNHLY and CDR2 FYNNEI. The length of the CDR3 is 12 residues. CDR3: CAGGGFGYEQYF. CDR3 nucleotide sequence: TGTGCCGGGGGGGGTTTTGGGTACGAGCAGTACTTC.

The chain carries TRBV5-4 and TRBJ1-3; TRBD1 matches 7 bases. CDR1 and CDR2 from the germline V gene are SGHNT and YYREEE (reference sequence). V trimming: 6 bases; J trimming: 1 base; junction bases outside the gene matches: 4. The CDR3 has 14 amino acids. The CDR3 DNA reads TGTGCCAGCACGCGACAGGGATCTGGAAACACCATATATTTT. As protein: CASTRQGSGNTIYF.

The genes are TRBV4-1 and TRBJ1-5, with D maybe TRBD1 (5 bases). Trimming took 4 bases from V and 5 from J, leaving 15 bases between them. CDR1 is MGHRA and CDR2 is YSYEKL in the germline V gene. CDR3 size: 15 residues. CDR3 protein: CASSLVGGGDQPQHF. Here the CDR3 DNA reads TGCGCCAGCAGCCTAGTAGGCGGGGGTGATCAGCCCCAGCATTTT.

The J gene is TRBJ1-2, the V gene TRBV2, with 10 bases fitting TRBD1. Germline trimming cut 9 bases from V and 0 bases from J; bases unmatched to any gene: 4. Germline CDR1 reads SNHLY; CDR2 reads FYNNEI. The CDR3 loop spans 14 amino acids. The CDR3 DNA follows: TGTGCCAGTACTGGACAGGGGGCTAACTATGGCTACACCTTC. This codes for CASTGQGANYGYTF.

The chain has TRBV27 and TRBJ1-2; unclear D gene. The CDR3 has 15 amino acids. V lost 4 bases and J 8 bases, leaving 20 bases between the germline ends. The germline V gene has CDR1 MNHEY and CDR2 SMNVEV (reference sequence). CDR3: CASSSLGPLAGGYTF. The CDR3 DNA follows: TGTGCCAGCAGTTCATTAGGCCCCCTTGCAGGCGGCTACACCTTC.

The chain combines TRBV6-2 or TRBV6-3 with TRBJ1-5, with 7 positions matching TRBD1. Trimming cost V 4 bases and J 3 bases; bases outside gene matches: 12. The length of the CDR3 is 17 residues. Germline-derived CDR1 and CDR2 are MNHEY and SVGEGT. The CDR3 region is CASSSRTGKTYNQPQHF. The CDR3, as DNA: TGTGCCAGCAGTTCCCGGACAGGCAAGACCTACAATCAGCCCCAGCATTTT.

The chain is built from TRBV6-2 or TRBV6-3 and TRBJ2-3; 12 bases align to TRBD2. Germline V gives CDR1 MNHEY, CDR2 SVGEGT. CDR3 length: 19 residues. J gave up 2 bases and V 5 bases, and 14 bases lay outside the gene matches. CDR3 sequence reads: CASSRQNPGLAGYTDTQYF. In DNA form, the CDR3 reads TGTGCCAGCAGTAGACAGAATCCGGGACTAGCGGGCTACACAGATACGCAGTATTTT.

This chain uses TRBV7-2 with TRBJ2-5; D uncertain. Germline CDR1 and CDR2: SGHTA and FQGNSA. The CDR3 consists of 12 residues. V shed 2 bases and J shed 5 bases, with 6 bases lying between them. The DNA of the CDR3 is TGTGCCAGCAGCTTATTAGAGGAGACCCAGTACTTC. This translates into CASSLLEETQYF.

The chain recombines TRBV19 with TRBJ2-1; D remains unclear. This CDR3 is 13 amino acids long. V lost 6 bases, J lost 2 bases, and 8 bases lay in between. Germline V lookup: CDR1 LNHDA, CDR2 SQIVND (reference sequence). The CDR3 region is CASRESPYNEQFF. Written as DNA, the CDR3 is TGTGCCAGTAGAGAAAGCCCCTACAATGAGCAGTTCTTC. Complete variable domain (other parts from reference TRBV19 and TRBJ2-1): DGGITQSPKYLFRKEGQNVTLSCEQNLNHDAMYWYRQDPGQGLRLIYYSQIVNDFQKGDIAEGYSVSREKKESFPLTVTSAQKNPTAFYLCASRESPYNEQFFGPGTRLTVL.

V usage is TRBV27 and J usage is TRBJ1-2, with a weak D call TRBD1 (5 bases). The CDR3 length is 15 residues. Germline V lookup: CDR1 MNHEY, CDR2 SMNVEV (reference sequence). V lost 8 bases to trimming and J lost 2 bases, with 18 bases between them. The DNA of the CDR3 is TGTGCCAGCCGAGGTCGAGGCAGGACAAACTATGGCTACACCTTC. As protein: CASRGRGRTNYGYTF.

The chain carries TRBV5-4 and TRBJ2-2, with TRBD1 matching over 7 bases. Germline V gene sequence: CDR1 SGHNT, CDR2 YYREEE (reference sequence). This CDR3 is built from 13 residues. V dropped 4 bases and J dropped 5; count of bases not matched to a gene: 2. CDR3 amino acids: CASSRTGTGELFF. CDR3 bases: TGTGCCAGCAGCAGGACAGGAACCGGGGAGCTGTTTTTT.

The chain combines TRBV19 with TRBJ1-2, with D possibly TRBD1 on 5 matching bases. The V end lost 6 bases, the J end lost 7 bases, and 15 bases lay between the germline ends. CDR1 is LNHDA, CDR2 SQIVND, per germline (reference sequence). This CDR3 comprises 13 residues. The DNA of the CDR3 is TGTGCCAGTAGCTTGGGGAACAGGTTTGGCTACACCTTC. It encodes CASSLGNRFGYTF.

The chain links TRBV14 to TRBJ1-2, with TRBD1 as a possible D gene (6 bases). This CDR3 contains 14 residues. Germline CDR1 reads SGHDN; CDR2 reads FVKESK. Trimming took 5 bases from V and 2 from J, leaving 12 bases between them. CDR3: CASSAYRANYGYTF. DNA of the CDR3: TGTGCCAGCAGCGCCTACAGGGCAAACTATGGCTACACCTTC.

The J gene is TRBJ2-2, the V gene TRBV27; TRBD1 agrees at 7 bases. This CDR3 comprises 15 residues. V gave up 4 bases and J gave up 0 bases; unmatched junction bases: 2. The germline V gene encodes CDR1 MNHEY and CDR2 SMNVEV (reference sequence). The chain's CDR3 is CASSWDSPNTGELFF. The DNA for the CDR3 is TGTGCCAGCAGTTGGGACAGCCCGAACACCGGGGAGCTGTTTTTT.

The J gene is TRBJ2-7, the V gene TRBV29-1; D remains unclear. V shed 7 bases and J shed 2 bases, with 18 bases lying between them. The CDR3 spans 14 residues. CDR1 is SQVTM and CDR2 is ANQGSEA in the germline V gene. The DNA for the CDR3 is TGCAGCGCACCGACGACACCGTTTACCTACGAGCAGTACTTC. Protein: CSAPTTPFTYEQYF.

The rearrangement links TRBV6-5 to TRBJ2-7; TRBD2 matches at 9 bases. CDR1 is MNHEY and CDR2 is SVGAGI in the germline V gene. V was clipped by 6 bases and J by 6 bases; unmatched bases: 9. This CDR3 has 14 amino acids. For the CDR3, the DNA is TGTGCCAGCAGCCAAGGACTAGCGTCTCTCGAGCAGTACTTC. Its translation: CASSQGLASLEQYF.

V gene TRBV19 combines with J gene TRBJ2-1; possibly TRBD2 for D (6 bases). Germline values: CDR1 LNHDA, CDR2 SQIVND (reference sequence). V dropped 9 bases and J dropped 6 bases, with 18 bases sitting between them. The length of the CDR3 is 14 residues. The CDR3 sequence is CASLQGSGVNEQFF. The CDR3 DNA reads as TGTGCCAGCCTTCAAGGTAGCGGTGTCAATGAGCAGTTCTTC.

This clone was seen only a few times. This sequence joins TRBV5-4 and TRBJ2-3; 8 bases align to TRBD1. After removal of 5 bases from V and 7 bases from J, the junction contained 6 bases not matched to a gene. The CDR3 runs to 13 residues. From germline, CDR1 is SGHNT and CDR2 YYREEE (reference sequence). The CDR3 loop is CASRMTGANTQYF. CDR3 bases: TGTGCCAGCAGGATGACAGGGGCAAATACGCAGTATTTT.

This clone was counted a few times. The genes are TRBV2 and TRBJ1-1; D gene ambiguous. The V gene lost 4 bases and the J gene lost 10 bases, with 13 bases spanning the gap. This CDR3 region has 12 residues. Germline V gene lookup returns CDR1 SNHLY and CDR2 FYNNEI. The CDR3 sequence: CASSVSRSVAFF. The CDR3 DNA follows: TGTGCCAGCAGTGTGTCGAGGAGCGTAGCTTTCTTT.

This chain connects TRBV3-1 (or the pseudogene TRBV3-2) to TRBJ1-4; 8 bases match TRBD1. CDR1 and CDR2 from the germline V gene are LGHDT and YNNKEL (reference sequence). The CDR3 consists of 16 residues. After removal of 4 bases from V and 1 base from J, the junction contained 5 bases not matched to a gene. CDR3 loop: CASSRITGGTNEKLFF. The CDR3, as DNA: TGTGCCAGCAGCCGGATTACAGGGGGAACTAATGAAAAACTGTTTTTT.

CDR3 nucleotides: TGTGCCAGCAGTAAACAGGGCTCTGGAAACACCATATATTTT. Translating it yields CASSKQGSGNTIYF. V usage is TRBV6-5 and J usage is TRBJ1-3, with a possible D match to TRBD1 (6 bases). The V and J ends lost 5 bases and 0 bases respectively, with 8 bases between them. This CDR3 comprises 14 residues. Germline loops: CDR1 MNHEY, CDR2 SVGAGI.

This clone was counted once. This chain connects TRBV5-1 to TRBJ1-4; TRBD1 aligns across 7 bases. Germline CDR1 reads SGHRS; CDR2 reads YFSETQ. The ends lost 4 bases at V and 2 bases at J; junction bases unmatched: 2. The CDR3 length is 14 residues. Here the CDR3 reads CASSRDSTNEKLFF. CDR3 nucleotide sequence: TGCGCCAGCAGCAGGGACAGTACTAATGAAAAACTGTTTTTT.

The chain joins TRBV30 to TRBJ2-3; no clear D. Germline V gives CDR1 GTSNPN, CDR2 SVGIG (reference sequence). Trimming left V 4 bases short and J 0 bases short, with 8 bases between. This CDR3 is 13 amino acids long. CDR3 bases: TGTGCCTGGAAGTTGGCCAGCACAGATACGCAGTATTTT. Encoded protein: CAWKLASTDTQYF.